This TCR beta chain was captured in a study of blood T cell repertoires in COVID-19. For the study at large: Italy, Spain and the United States were the sources of the convalescent and acute COVID-19 samples. PBMCs, B-cell-depleted T cells, or T cells provided the cDNA or gDNA that made up the material.

Seattle-derived patients entered the study during active infection and were followed longitudinally. Germline V gene data show CDR1 as SGHVS and CDR2 as FQNEAQ. The CDR3 consists of 14 residues. With 3 bases removed from V and 3 bases from J, the gap between germline ends came to 12 bases. Authors' processing steps: Quantification of nucleated cells was approximated via reference gene primer amplification. Profiling relied on immunoSEQ multiplex PCR, and the TCRdb table lists in-frame clones only, not all of them. Clone size and V and J calls were adopted from that table, with D and trimming inferred from the DNA. The sample records approximately 110,000 clones, 85% being singletons.

Specimen: peripheral blood. This chain joins TRBV7-8 and TRBJ2-7; no reliable D call. The TCR comes from a woman aged 60 to 75 with COVID-19, enrolled during active disease. The DNA for the CDR3 is TGTGCCAGCAGCTTCCGCACGACGGGCTACGAGCAGTACTTC. Amino acids: CASSFRTTGYEQYF. Full variable domain (missing parts from reference TRBV7-8 and TRBJ2-7): GAGVSQSPRYKVAKRGQDVALRCDPISGHVSLFWYQQALGQGPEFLTYFQNEAQLDKSGLPSDRFFAERPEGSVSTLKIQRTQQEDSAVYLCASSFRTTGYEQYFGPGTRLTVT.